The entry that follows covers one T cell receptor beta chain sequence. Its antigen is as yet unknown. This sample is part of a study of post-analysis software for immune sequencing data. Study-level background: The patients showed relapsing-remitting, secondary progressive and progressive-relapsing multiple sclerosis courses. General study points: When the samples were clustered directly with F measure, those that had been prepared in the same batch showed strong co-clustering. Those with multiple sclerosis, the patient group, showed significantly lower normalized Chao1 diversity than controls.

The TCR beta cDNA libraries carried unique molecular identifiers. It was from about 0.94 to 9.7 million T cells that approximately 500,000 cDNA molecules came. TCRdb used MiXCR to reprocess the PCR reads, holding one entry per CDR3 protein. The sample has some 690,000 distinct CDR3 sequences; about 60% are singletons. The sequencing input was blood. The TCR comes from a girl aged 2 to 10 with multiple sclerosis.

The CDR3 is CASSLVFTAGALTSTDTQYF. CDR3 bases: TGTGCCAGCAGCTTAGTTTTTACAGCGGGGGCCCTAACTAGCACAGATACGCAGTATTTT. The genes are TRBV7-2 and TRBJ2-3; 8 bases agree with TRBD2. The CDR3 sequence is 20 residues long. The V gene end was trimmed by 1 base and the J gene end by 0 bases; junction bases not matched to a gene: 15. Germline V gives CDR1 SGHTA, CDR2 FQGNSA.